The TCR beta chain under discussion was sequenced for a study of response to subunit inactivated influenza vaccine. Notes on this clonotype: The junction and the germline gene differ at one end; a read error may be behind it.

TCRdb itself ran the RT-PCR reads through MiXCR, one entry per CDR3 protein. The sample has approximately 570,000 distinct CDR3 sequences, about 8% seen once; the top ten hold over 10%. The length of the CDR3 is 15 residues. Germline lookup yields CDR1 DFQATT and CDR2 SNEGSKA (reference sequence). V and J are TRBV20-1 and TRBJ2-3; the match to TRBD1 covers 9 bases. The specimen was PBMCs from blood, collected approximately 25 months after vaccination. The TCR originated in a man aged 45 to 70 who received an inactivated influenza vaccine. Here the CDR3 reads CSVLDRGRLGDTKYF. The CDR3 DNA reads TGCAGTGTCCTGGACAGGGGACGACTAGGAGATACGAAGTATTTT.